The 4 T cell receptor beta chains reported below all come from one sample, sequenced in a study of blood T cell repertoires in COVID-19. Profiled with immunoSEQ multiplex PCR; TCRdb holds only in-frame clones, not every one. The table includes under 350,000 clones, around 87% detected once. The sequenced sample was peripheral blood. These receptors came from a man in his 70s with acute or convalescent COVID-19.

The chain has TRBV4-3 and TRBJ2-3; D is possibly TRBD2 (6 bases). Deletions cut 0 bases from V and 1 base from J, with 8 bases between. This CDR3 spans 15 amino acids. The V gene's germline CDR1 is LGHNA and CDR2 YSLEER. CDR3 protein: CASSQDRGGTDTQYF. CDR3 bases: TGCGCCAGCAGCCAAGACCGCGGGGGCACAGATACGCAGTATTTT.

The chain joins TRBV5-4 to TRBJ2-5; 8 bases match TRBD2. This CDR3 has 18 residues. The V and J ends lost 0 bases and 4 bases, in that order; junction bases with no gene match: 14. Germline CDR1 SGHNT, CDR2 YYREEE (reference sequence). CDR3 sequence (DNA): TGTGCCAGCAGCTTGGGTAGCCGGGGACTAGGGAGGGGAGAGACCCAGTACTTC. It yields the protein CASSLGSRGLGRGETQYF.

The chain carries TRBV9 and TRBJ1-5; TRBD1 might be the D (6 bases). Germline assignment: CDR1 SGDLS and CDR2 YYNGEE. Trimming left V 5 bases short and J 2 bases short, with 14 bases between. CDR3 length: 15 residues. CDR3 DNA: TGTGCCAGCAGTCATTCGGGGGGCGGCAATCAGCCCCAGCATTTT. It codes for CASSHSGGGNQPQHF. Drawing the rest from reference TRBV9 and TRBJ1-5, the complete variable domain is DSGVTQTPKHLITATGQRVTLRCSPRSGDLSVYWYQQSLDQGLQFLIQYYNGEERAKGNILERFSAQQFPDLHSELNLSSLELGDSALYFCASSHSGGGNQPQHFGDGTRLSIL.

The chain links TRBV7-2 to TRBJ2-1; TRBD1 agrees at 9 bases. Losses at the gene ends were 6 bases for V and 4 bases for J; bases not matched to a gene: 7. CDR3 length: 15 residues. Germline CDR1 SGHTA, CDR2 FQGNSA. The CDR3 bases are TGTGCCAGCAGTCGAGGGGGGACAGGGTACAATGAGCAGTTCTTC. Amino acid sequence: CASSRGGTGYNEQFF.